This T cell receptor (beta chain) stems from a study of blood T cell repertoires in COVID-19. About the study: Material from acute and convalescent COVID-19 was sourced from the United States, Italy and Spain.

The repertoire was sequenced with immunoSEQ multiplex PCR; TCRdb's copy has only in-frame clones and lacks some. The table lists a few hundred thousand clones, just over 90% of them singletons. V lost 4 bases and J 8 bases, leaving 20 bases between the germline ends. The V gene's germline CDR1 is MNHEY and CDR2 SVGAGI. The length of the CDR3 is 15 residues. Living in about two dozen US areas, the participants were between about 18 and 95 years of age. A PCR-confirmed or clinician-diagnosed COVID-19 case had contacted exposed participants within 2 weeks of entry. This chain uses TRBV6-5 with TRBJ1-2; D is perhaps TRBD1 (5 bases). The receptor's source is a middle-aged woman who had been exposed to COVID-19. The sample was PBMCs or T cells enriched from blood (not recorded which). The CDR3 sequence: CASSFRGDTTGGYTF. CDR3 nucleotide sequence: TGTGCCAGCAGTTTCCGCGGGGATACAACAGGCGGCTACACCTTC.